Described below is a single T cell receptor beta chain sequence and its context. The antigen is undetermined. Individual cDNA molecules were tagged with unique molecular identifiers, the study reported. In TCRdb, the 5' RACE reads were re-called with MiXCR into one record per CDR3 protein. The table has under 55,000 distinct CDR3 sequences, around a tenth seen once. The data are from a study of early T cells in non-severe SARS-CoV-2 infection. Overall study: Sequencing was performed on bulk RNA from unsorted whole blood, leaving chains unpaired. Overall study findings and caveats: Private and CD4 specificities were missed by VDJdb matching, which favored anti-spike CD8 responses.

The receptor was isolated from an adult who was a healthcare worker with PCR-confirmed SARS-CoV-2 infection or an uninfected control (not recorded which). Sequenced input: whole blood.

The CDR3 sequence: CASSFPLAGGNTGELFF. CDR3 bases: TGTGCCAGCAGTTTCCCCCTAGCGGGAGGAAACACCGGGGAGCTGTTTTTT. The chain has TRBV28 and TRBJ2-2; 11 positions match TRBD2. The CDR3 runs to 17 residues. The J segment lost 2 bases and the V segment lost 3 bases, leaving 5 bases of the junction unmatched. From germline, CDR1 is MDHEN and CDR2 SYDVKM.